This TCR beta chain derives from a study of radiotherapy plus CTLA-4 blockade in lung cancer. Across the study: Disease control reached more than 30%, with objective responses in around 20%. The study's findings and limits: Researchers report tumor-derived TCR clones expanding in blood after radiotherapy plus ipilimumab. The authors reported that early blood T cell clone dynamics, with interferon-beta, best predicted response.

Repertoires were generated with immunoSEQ multiplex PCR, while TCRdb's copy carries only in-frame clones and drops some. The sample has roughly 30,000 clones, approximately 77% seen once. The study gave focal radiation plus ipilimumab CTLA-4 blockade to patients with chemo-refractory metastatic non-small-cell lung cancer. Regarding this clone: Its antigen is not known.

V was clipped by 4 bases and J by 3 bases, with 4 bases between them. There are 11 residues in the CDR3. Germline assignment: CDR1 SNHLY and CDR2 FYNNEI. Here the sequenced sample was peripheral blood, taken from a patient treated with radiotherapy plus ipilimumab. The origin of this receptor is a human donor with non-small cell lung cancer that progressed on radiotherapy plus ipilimumab. J is TRBJ2-7 and V is TRBV2; the D is unclear. The CDR3 DNA reads as TGTGCCAGCAGTGCCCTCTACGAGCAGTACTTC. It translates to CASSALYEQYF.